A single sample is the source of the 11 T cell receptor beta chains below, sequenced in a study of T cell responses to AZD1222 COVID-19 vaccine. Profiled with immunoSEQ multiplex PCR; TCRdb holds only in-frame clones, not every one. The sample gives around 160,000 clones, 92% of which show up once; 1.1% is in the top ten. The sample was peripheral blood, taken 28 days after the second AZD1222 dose. The receptors shown here come from an adult who received the AZD1222 COVID-19 vaccine.

For the CDR3, the DNA is TGCGCCAGCAGGAAACAGGGAGCGCCGGGGAACACTGAAGCTTTCTTT. It yields the protein CASRKQGAPGNTEAFF. This chain connects TRBV5-1 to TRBJ1-1, with D possibly TRBD1 on 6 matching bases. The CDR3 loop spans 16 amino acids. Germline-derived CDR1 and CDR2 are SGHRS and YFSETQ. Trimming left V 5 bases short and J 1 base short, with 18 bases between.

The gene calls are TRBV18 and TRBJ1-5; D uncertain. The CDR3 totals 14 residues. V dropped 4 bases and J dropped 2 bases, with 9 bases sitting between them. Germline CDR1 is KGHSH and CDR2 is LQKENI. The CDR3 spells CASSLAAGNQPQHF. The CDR3 DNA sequence: TGTGCCAGCTCACTGGCGGCAGGCAATCAGCCCCAGCATTTT.

V usage is TRBV6-1 and J usage is TRBJ1-4; perhaps TRBD1 as D (5 bases). The CDR3 is 13 amino acids. V dropped 3 bases and J dropped 11 bases, with 13 bases sitting between them. CDR1 and CDR2 from the germline V gene are MNHNS and SASEGT. The CDR3 protein is CASSEWQGGKLFF. CDR3 sequence (DNA): TGTGCCAGCAGTGAGTGGCAGGGAGGGAAACTGTTTTTT.

The chain is built from TRBV6-1 and TRBJ1-3; D is uncertain. Deletions cut 3 bases from V and 0 bases from J, with 9 bases between. Germline CDR1 and CDR2: MNHNS and SASEGT. CDR3 length: 15 residues. The CDR3 loop is CASSDGRGSGNTIYF. CDR3 DNA: TGTGCCAGCAGTGATGGTAGAGGCTCTGGAAACACCATATATTTT.

The gene calls are TRBV4-1 and TRBJ2-5, with D possibly TRBD1 on 6 matching bases. The ends were cut back, 3 bases at V and 0 bases at J, with 11 bases in the middle. There are 15 residues in the CDR3. Germline CDR1 and CDR2: MGHRA and YSYEKL. Here the CDR3 DNA reads TGCGCCAGCAGCCAGGGAAACAGGGACCAAGAGACCCAGTACTTC. Protein product: CASSQGNRDQETQYF.

A few counts support this clone. The chain recombines TRBV4-1 with TRBJ1-5, with D possibly TRBD1 on 5 matching bases. The V and J ends lost 1 base and 5 bases respectively, with 18 bases between them. Germline V gives CDR1 MGHRA, CDR2 YSYEKL. CDR3 length: 17 amino acids. This CDR3 reads CASSQGALGGVHQPQHF. In DNA form, the CDR3 reads TGCGCCAGCAGCCAAGGAGCCCTCGGGGGGGTACATCAGCCCCAGCATTTT.

The chain recombines TRBV29-1 with TRBJ1-1; 8 bases fit TRBD1. V lost 6 bases, J lost 6 bases, and 12 bases stayed unmatched. Per the germline V gene, CDR1 is SQVTM and CDR2 is ANQGSEA. The CDR3 has 14 amino acids. CDR3 sequence (DNA): TGCAGCGTGGGACAGGAATATCCGGGGGCTGAAGCTTTCTTT. This gives the protein CSVGQEYPGAEAFF.

V gene TRBV19 combines with J gene TRBJ1-5; 7 positions agree with TRBD1. CDR1 and CDR2 from the germline V gene are LNHDA and SQIVND (reference sequence). The CDR3 consists of 13 residues. Trimming removed 10 bases from V and 3 bases from J; junction bases left unmatched: 6. Here the CDR3 DNA reads TGTGCCACTTTAGGGGGCATCAATCAGCCCCAGCATTTT. It codes for CATLGGINQPQHF.

This clone was seen a handful of times. The rearrangement links TRBV29-1 to TRBJ1-4; 9 bases align to TRBD1. This CDR3 region has 14 residues. The germline gives CDR1 SQVTM, CDR2 ANQGSEA. V lost 4 bases, J lost 3 bases, and 3 bases stayed unmatched. CDR3 DNA: TGCAGCGTTGGACAGGGGGTCGCTAATGAAAAACTGTTTTTT. Amino acids: CSVGQGVANEKLFF.

The gene calls are TRBV5-4 and TRBJ1-2, with D tentatively TRBD1 (6 bases). The CDR3 length is 16 residues. The germline V gene has CDR1 SGHNT and CDR2 YYREEE (reference sequence). Trimming cost V 1 base and J 6 bases, with 19 bases left between them. Here the CDR3 reads CASSLIGGAYGNGYTF. CDR3 bases: TGTGCCAGCAGCTTGATAGGGGGAGCTTATGGAAATGGCTACACCTTC.

V and J are TRBV5-5 and TRBJ1-6, with TRBD1 matching 8 bases. Losses at the gene ends were 6 bases for V and 3 bases for J; bases not matched to a gene: 11. Germline V gives CDR1 SGHKS, CDR2 YYEKEE (reference sequence). The CDR3 runs 17 residues. CDR3 nucleotides: TGTGCCAGCAACTCTATGACAGGGGCGATCTATAATTCACCCCTCCACTTT. As protein: CASNSMTGAIYNSPLHF.